The T cell receptor (beta chain) described here comes from a study of blood T cell repertoires in COVID-19 (dated by TCRdb to the early 2020s). Study-wide context: Collaborator samples came from the United States, Italy and Spain and covered acute and convalescent phases of COVID-19. A de-identified subject ID, COVID-19 status, age in years and sex were almost always included in the sample metadata. The prospective study material was composed of cDNA or gDNA derived from T cells, B-cell-depleted T cells, or PBMCs. Samples came from the ongoing ImmuneRACE study (first 160 participants) plus 1,254 subjects from 6 global collaborators. The dataset comprised deeply sampled blood TCRbeta repertoires from subjects exposed to, actively infected with, or recovered from COVID-19. HLA class I and class II types, where available, came from metadata supplied by the sample provider rather than from assay-based typing. The repertoires were released in a freely available public database intended as a resource for research on the immune response to SARS-CoV-2.

For CDR1 and CDR2, the germline V gene (reference sequence) lists GTSNPN and SVGIG. The CDR3 goes from the cysteine to the phenylalanine over 14 residues. Only the CDR3 DNA stays, 42 bases, in frame from base 1. Trimming takes 5 bases off V and 1 base off J; junction bases not matched to a gene: 5. The study at large found these results: Clinical and demographic metadata were provided uncurated, with the amount varying by source and participant.

TCRbeta CDR3 regions were amplified from genomic DNA by means of the immunoSEQ Assay, a bias-controlled multiplex PCR. The study's own analysis went as follows. The number of nucleated cells in each sample was estimated from the amplification of reference gene primers within the assay. To quantify the absolute abundance of each unique TCRbeta CDR3 rearrangement, sequence reads were collapsed and filtered. For each sample, productive Simpson clonality was calculated as the square root of Simpson's diversity index over productive rearrangements. The immuneACCESS repertoire file appears here via TCRdb, limited to in-frame rearrangements. These files lack a portion of the clones; in checked studies, under half of the deficit traces to unresolved V genes, and the cause of the others is not known. V and J calls and clone size follow that table, whereas D and trimming were derived from the DNA. The sample table contains 250,000 to 400,000 clones; only one count was recorded for more than 70% of them. The top ten constitute 1.5% to 2% of the sample.

At one collaborating source in Seattle, patients were enrolled during active infection and were followed longitudinally through the course of disease. Collaborating institutions collected whole blood in K2EDTA tubes following their own protocols. For TCRbeta analysis, collaborators shipped samples as frozen whole blood, isolated PBMCs, or DNA extracted from either of those sample types. As for this clone: The target of this receptor is not known. There are no base qualities to consult, and no much larger clone falls within one base.

The source of this sequence is a woman younger than 45 with COVID-19, enrolled during active disease. The rearranged chain carries TRBV30 and TRBJ1-5; TRBD1 fits 7 bases in the junction. Sequencing used peripheral blood. In nucleotides, the sequence is TGTGCCTGGGGAACGACAGGGAGCAATCAGCCCCAGCATTTT. Its translation reads: CAWGTTGSNQPQHF.